This entry lists 5 T cell receptor beta chains sequenced from one sample in a study of radiation and T cells in renal cell carcinoma (dated by TCRdb to the early 2020s). This sample's time point label indicates: blood 4 weeks post-SBRT, at nephrectomy. Explained via the paper, the treatment or condition label denotes: 15 Gy SBRT to primary tumor, nephrectomy 4 weeks later. Preparation of the library involved the immunoSEQ multiplex PCR assay. TCRdb limited this immuneACCESS table to in-frame rearrangements with V and J called. A share of clones is missing; checked studies link under half to unresolved V genes, and the rest is unexplained. Within this sample are around 81,000 clones, with roughly 80% of them counted one time only. Around 9.1% of the sample belongs to the ten largest clones. The starting material was blood, obtained from a patient whose treatment included radiotherapy and nephrectomy. The receptors derive from a man aged 50 to 60 with renal cell carcinoma.

This clone occurred once. The chain couples TRBV6-1 to TRBJ2-7, with D perhaps matching TRBD2 (5 bases). V was clipped by 2 bases and J by 0 bases, with 11 bases between them. Germline CDR1 is MNHNS and CDR2 is SASEGT. The CDR3 is made up of 15 amino acids. The CDR3 loop reads CASSERGASSYEQYF. In nucleotides, the CDR3 is TGTGCCAGCAGTGAACGGGGTGCAAGCTCCTACGAGCAGTACTTC.

J is TRBJ2-1 and V is TRBV7-6; 13 nucleotides line up with TRBD2. The V gene's germline CDR1 is SGHVS and CDR2 FNYEAQ. The CDR3 runs to 17 residues. With 5 bases clipped from V and 4 bases from J, the junction kept 8 bases outside the gene matches. CDR3 in DNA: TGTGCCAGCAGCCGCTGGACTAGCGGGAGCGCGTACAATGAGCAGTTCTTC. Its translation is CASSRWTSGSAYNEQFF.

The V call is TRBV19, the J call TRBJ2-1; the match to TRBD2 covers 13 bases. CDR1 and CDR2 (germline): LNHDA, SQIVND (reference sequence). Trimming at V came to 7 bases and at J to 4 bases, leaving 13 bases not matched to a gene. The CDR3 spans 18 residues. CDR3 nucleotide sequence: TGTGCCAGTACCTCCACTAGCGGGAGGGCCGAGAAGTACAATGAGCAGTTCTTC. Its translation: CASTSTSGRAEKYNEQFF.

V gene TRBV4-1 combines with J gene TRBJ1-5, with D possibly being TRBD1 (5 bases). The ends were cut back, 3 bases at V and 6 bases at J, with 21 bases in the middle. Germline loops: CDR1 MGHRA, CDR2 YSYEKL. The length of the CDR3 is 17 residues. CDR3 nucleotide sequence: TGCGCCAGCAGCCAGACCGAGTTGCGGGGGTCGGGTCAGCCCCAGCATTTT. Amino acid sequence: CASSQTELRGSGQPQHF.

The chain joins TRBV4-2 to TRBJ2-1, with D perhaps TRBD2 (5 bases). V gave up 4 bases and J gave up 0 bases, with 10 bases separating them. Germline V gene sequence: CDR1 LGHNA, CDR2 YNFKEQ. This CDR3 region has 15 residues. The CDR3 coding sequence is TGTGCCAGCAGCCGTACTAGTACCTCCTACAATGAGCAGTTCTTC. It codes for CASSRTSTSYNEQFF.